This entry describes one TCR beta chain. Its antigen is undetermined. The data were produced by immunoSEQ multiplex PCR, yet TCRdb's version contains in-frame clones alone and is incomplete. The table records roughly 70,000 clones, around four fifths of them present only once. It was the approximately 120-subject validation cohort, separate from the approximately 690-subject first cohort, to which the donors belonged. Trimming at V came to 5 bases and at J to 5 bases, leaving 9 bases not matched to a gene. Germline V CDR1 and CDR2: LNHNV, YYDKDF (reference sequence). The CDR3 runs 15 residues. This entry comes from a study of cytomegalovirus exposure and HLA in healthy donors. Study findings and constraints: Researchers catalogued roughly 150 TCR beta chains as cytomegalovirus-associated. Subsequent analysis found a tendency for first-cohort TCR clusters to co-occur within the 95 to 150 validation repertoires. Accounts indicate the classifier identified cytomegalovirus status with strong specificity and sensitivity.

The sequencing sample was made of PBMCs. This sequence was found in a man aged 25 to 40 in good health and CMV-seronegative. The V call is TRBV15, the J call TRBJ1-2; 9 positions match TRBD1. Here the CDR3 DNA reads TGTGCCACCAGCGGGCCCATAGGACAGGGGTATGGCTACACCTTC. This translates into CATSGPIGQGYGYTF.